This TCR beta chain came from a study of T cell responses to AZD1222 COVID-19 vaccine (dated by TCRdb to about 2021). Regarding the study in general: AZD1222 recipients whose second dose came at about 4 weeks and those whose second dose came at about 12 weeks were combined into one group, since spike-specific TCR depth and breadth did not differ between the two schedules. A total of about 230 trial participants underwent TCR sequencing, of whom some 210 received two doses of AZD1222 and roughly 25 received two doses of the MenACWY control vaccine. Trial participants were enrolled by age into subgroups of 18-55, 56-69 and 70-plus years, and around 150, 29 and 61 TCR-sequenced participants, respectively, were included in these subgroups.

The CDR3 regions of human TCRbeta chains were analyzed by immunosequencing. Under the source paper's analysis protocol: Repertoire TCRs were checked for matches against a reference library of SARS-CoV-2-specific TCRs that had been generated using the MIRA antigen-specificity platform. Breadth was defined as the fraction of unique TCRs that were SARS-CoV-2-associated. Depth was defined as the fraction of total T cells that were SARS-CoV-2-associated. Using the MIRA data, each spike-specific TCR was mapped to the spike region that the TCR reacts to and placed in a CD4 or CD8 class. Log10-transformed breadth and depth values were compared by one-way ANOVA with Sidak's multiple comparisons tests. The clones in this table, taken by TCRdb from immuneACCESS, are in-frame only. Not every clone is retained; where verified, under half of the shortfall comes from an unresolved V gene, and the cause of the rest is unknown. That table furnishes V, J and clone size, whereas the DNA furnished D and trimming. For this sample the table gives approximately 140,000 clones, of which around 94% were detected only once. Around 1.3% of the sample comes from the top ten.

Per the publication, the time point label means: baseline before first vaccination. Vaccinee samples were obtained from the UK trials COV001 and COV002, which included a single-blind randomized controlled phase 2/3 trial of AZD1222 (ChAdOx1 nCoV-19) in healthy adults. For TCRbeta chain sequencing, PBMC samples were collected from trial participants at day 0 and at day 28 after the second dose. Spanning cysteine to phenylalanine, the CDR3 consists of 16 amino acids. Here the CDR3 DNA is all that survives: 48 bases in frame from base 1. CDR1 and CDR2 are read off the germline V gene as MNHNS and SASEGT. V was cut back by 4 bases and J by 5 bases, leaving a gap of 20 bases between them. Results and caveats for the whole study, not just this receptor: No day 14 peak-response samples were available, so repertoires were characterized only after the peak T cell response. After two AZD1222 doses, spike-specific TCR breadth and depth were significantly higher than at day 0 and than in MenACWY recipients. Reportedly, almost half of the unique spike-specific TCRs recognized epitopes lying outside the regions that are mutated in the B.1.351 and B.1.1.7 variants. Most participants were white British and females outnumbered males, and the authors suggested that clonal diversity may have been underestimated. The 56-69-year group was small, and its depth increase did not reach significance, likely because of low power. Conclusions about previously exposed vaccinees were limited because only six AZD1222 recipients were SARS-CoV-2 seropositive at baseline. CD4 TCRs associated with the vaccine covered the entire spike protein, and the dominant responses were in regions 160-218 and 743-854.

Note on this clone: What this receptor recognizes is not known. Base qualities are not at hand, and no much larger clone is one base apart.

The clonotype originates from an adult in good health. This specimen consisted of peripheral blood, obtained on day 0 of AZD1222 vaccination. The receptor chain draws on TRBV6-1 and TRBJ1-1; TRBD1 is a weak D gene call, 6 bases matching. For the CDR3, the sequence is CASSGKQGVWGTEAFF. The DNA sequence follows: TGTGCCAGCAGTGGGAAACAGGGAGTATGGGGTACTGAAGCTTTCTTT.